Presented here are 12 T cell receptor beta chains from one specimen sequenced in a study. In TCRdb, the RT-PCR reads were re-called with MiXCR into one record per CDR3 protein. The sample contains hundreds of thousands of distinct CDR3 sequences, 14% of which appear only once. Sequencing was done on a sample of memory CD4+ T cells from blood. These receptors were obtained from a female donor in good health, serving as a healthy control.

The CDR3 loop is CASSPTGSPNYGYTF. The CDR3 DNA reads as TGTGCCAGCAGCCCGACAGGGTCTCCGAACTATGGCTACACCTTC. The genes are TRBV7-3 and TRBJ1-2; 7 bases line up with TRBD1. The CDR3 is 15 residues long. CDR1 SGHTA and CDR2 FQGTGA come from the germline V gene. After removal of 5 bases from V and 2 bases from J, the junction contained 8 bases not matched to a gene.

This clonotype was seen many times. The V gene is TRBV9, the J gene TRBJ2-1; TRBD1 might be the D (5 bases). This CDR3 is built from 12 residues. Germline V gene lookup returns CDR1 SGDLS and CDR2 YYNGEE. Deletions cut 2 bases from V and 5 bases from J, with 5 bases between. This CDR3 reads CASSVDNNEQFF. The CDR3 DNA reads TGTGCCAGCAGCGTGGACAACAATGAGCAGTTCTTC.

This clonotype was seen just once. Here the CDR3 DNA reads TGTGCCAGCAGCGTCTCAGGGTCGGACACTGAAGCTTTCTTT. It yields the protein CASSVSGSDTEAFF. V is TRBV9 and J is TRBJ1-1; D might be TRBD1 (5 bases). V was trimmed by 2 bases and J by 3 bases, leaving 11 bases between them. Germline V CDR1 and CDR2: SGDLS, YYNGEE. This CDR3 is 14 amino acids long.

In nucleotides, the CDR3 is TGTGCCAGCAGCCCGCCAACCGGCACTCAAGAGACCCAGTACTTC. It yields the protein CASSPPTGTQETQYF. The chain links TRBV3-1 to TRBJ2-5; D gene unclear. The ends were cut back, 4 bases at V and 2 bases at J, with 14 bases in the middle. Germline-derived CDR1 and CDR2 are LGHDT and YNNKEL (reference sequence). The CDR3 spans 15 residues.

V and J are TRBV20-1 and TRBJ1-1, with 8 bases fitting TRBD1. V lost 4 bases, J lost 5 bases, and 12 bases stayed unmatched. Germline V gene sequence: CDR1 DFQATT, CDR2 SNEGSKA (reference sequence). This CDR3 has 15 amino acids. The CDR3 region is CSATSPRQGRTEAFF. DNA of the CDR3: TGCAGTGCTACCTCCCCTCGACAGGGGAGGACTGAAGCTTTCTTT.

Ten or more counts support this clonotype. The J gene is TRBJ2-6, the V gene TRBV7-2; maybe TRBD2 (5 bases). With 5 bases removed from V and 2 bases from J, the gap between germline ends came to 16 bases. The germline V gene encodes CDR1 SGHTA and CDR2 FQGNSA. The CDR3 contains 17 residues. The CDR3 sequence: CASSPSVGVPGANVLTF. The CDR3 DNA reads TGTGCCAGCAGCCCCTCCGTCGGGGTTCCTGGGGCCAACGTCCTGACTTTC.

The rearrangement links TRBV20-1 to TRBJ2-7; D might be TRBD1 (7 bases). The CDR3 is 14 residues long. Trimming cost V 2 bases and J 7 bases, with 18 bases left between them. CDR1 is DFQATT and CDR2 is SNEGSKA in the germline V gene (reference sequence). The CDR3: CSARRYRGGSEQYF. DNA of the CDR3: TGCAGTGCTAGACGATACAGGGGAGGAAGTGAGCAGTACTTC.

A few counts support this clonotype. The CDR3 here is CASSPPSARSDQETQYF. The CDR3 region has the DNA TGTGCCAGCAGTCCCCCCTCGGCGAGGTCAGACCAAGAGACCCAGTACTTC. This chain joins TRBV28 and TRBJ2-5; D not certain. The CDR3 covers 17 residues. Germline loops: CDR1 MDHEN, CDR2 SYDVKM. V dropped 5 bases and J dropped 0 bases, with 19 bases sitting between them.

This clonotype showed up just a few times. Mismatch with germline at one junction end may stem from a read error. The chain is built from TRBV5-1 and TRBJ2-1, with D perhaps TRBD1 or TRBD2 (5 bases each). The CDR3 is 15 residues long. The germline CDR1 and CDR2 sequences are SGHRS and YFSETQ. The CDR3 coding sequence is TGCGCCAGCAGCTGGGCCGGGACCAGCTACGATGAGCAGTTCTTC. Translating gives CASSWAGTSYDEQFF.

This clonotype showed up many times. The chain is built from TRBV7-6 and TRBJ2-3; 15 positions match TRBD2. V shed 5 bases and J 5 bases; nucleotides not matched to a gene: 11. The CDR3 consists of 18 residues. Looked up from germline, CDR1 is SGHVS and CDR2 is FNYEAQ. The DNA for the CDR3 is TGTGCCAGCAGCCCCGGACTAGCGGGGGGGCTCAAGATAGATACGCAGTATTTT. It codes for CASSPGLAGGLKIDTQYF.

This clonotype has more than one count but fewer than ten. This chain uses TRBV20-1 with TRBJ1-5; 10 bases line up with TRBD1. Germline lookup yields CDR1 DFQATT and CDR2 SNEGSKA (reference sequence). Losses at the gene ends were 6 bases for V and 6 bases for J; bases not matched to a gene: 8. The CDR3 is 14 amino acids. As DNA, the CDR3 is TGCAGTGCCCTTCGACAGGGGGCAGGTCAGCCCCAGCATTTT. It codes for CSALRQGAGQPQHF.

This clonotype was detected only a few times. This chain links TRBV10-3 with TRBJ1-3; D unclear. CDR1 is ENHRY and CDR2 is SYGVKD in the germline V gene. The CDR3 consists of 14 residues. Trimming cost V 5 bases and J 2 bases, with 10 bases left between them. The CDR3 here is CAISSSQAGNTIYF. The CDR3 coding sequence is TGTGCCATCAGTTCCTCTCAGGCTGGAAACACCATATATTTT.